This is a list of T cell receptor beta chains from one sample in a study of spatial heterogeneity in lung cancer. TCRdb passed the 5' RACE reads through MiXCR, listing each CDR3 protein once. The sample holds about 94,000 distinct CDR3 sequences, approximately 19% seen once. Specimen: PBMCs, collected at follow-up. Receptor source: a male donor with early-stage non-small cell lung cancer. Each CDR3 is given without its conserved first and last residue. Each record gives: clone size, J gene, V gene, CDR3 protein. Rows give clone size only sometimes, using once, few, many, or a class for an expanded clone.

NA TRBJ2-5 TRBV7-2 ASSRDPSGETQY
few TRBJ2-5 TRBV7-6 ASSLVYQEQETQY
few TRBJ2-2 TRBV9 ASSVGFDRNTGELF
NA TRBJ2-1 TRBV11-2 ASSTYRGISYNEQF
few TRBJ2-4 TRBV27 ASSSPSGAKNIQY
many TRBJ1-3 TRBV10-3 AIRDSAGNTIY
few TRBJ2-5 TRBV24-1 ATSDLGPRGQTQY
few TRBJ1-1 TRBV15 ATSRDLGGTEAF
few TRBJ1-2 TRBV7-8 ASSLDGYGYT
NA TRBJ1-5 TRBV6-4 ASSDRTGRSQPQH
few TRBJ2-1 TRBV7-8 ASSPRLSGGGGDEQF
many TRBJ2-5 TRBV12-3/TRBV12-4 ASSPKTGGFETQY
NA TRBJ2-3 TRBV7-3 ASSRGGEDTQY
many TRBJ2-5 TRBV7-9 ASSLGLTQETQY
many TRBJ2-2 TRBV6-1 ASSERPRTGELF
medium-sized TRBJ2-1 TRBV12-3/TRBV12-4 ASSLDRESEQF
NA TRBJ2-4 TRBV15 ATSREGTKNIQY
many TRBJ1-1 TRBV7-6 ASSYLNTEAF
few TRBJ1-1 TRBV6-2/TRBV6-3 ASSYGPTGTEAF
few TRBJ2-2 TRBV4-1 ASSHPVGGSGRASGELF
few TRBJ2-5 TRBV7-9 ASSLGGQETQY
NA TRBJ2-3 TRBV6-1 ASREFGGTDTQY
many TRBJ2-3 TRBV18 ASSPPKGTDTQY
few TRBJ2-1 TRBV5-1 ASTTGSPSYNEQF
few TRBJ2-2 TRBV5-1 ASLEGAYETGELF